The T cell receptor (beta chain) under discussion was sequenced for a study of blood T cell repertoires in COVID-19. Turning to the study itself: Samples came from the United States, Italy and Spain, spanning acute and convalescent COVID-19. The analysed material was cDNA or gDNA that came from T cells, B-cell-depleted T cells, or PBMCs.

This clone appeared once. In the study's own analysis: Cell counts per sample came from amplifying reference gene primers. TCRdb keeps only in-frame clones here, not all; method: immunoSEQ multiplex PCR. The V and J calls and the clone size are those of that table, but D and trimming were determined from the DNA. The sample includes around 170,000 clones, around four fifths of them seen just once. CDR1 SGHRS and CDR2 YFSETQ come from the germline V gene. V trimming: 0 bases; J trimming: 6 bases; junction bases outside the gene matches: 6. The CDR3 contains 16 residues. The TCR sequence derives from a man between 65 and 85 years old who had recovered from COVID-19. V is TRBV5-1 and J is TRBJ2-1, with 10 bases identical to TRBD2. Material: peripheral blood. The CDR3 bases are TGCGCCAGCAGCTTGGAGGTGTCTAGCGGGAGCAATGAGCAGTTCTTC. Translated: CASSLEVSSGSNEQFF.